These 11 T cell receptor beta chains originate from one sample sequenced in a study of identical twins. TCRdb analysed the 5' RACE reads with MiXCR anew, one entry per CDR3 protein. The sample contains more than 650,000 distinct CDR3 sequences, approximately 6% of which appear only once. The source material was naive T cells sorted from blood. The source is a man aged 18 to 30 in good health.

In its sample, this clonotype was seen many times. This rearrangement joins TRBV5-5 to TRBJ1-1; D might be TRBD1 (5 bases). Deletions cut 0 bases from V and 8 bases from J, with 11 bases between. CDR3 length: 13 residues. Germline values: CDR1 SGHKS, CDR2 YYEKEE (reference sequence). The DNA of the CDR3 is TGTGCCAGCAGCTTGGTCCGGGGGGACGAAGCTTTCTTT. It yields the protein CASSLVRGDEAFF.

This clonotype showed up many times. The genes are TRBV6-1 and TRBJ1-4; D unresolved. This CDR3 spans 15 amino acids. Between the trimmed V and J ends, which lost 6 bases and 0 bases, there was a span of 11 bases. Germline assignment: CDR1 MNHNS and CDR2 SASEGT. In DNA, the CDR3 is TGTGCCAGCAGGGGCCTCGGTACAACTAATGAAAAACTGTTTTTT. It specifies CASRGLGTTNEKLFF.

This clonotype was observed many times. The chain carries TRBV20-1 and TRBJ2-5; D unresolved. The CDR3 is made up of 15 amino acids. Germline CDR1 and CDR2: DFQATT and SNEGSKA (reference sequence). Trimming pared 0 bases from V and 2 bases from J, leaving 13 bases between. The CDR3 coding sequence is TGCAGTGCTAGAGATGTCCGGTCCACACAAGAGACCCAGTACTTC. Its protein product is CSARDVRSTQETQYF.

This clonotype turned up a few times. V is TRBV6-1 and J is TRBJ1-2, with a possible D match to TRBD1 (6 bases). Germline V gene sequence: CDR1 MNHNS, CDR2 SASEGT. The V and J ends lost 7 bases and 2 bases respectively, with 14 bases between them. This CDR3 comprises 14 residues. The chain's CDR3 is CASNSRGGNYGYTF. CDR3 sequence (DNA): TGTGCCAGCAACTCAAGAGGGGGAAACTATGGCTACACCTTC.

This clonotype was picked up many times. CDR3 sequence: CASTLFPAGVYEQYF. As DNA, the CDR3 is TGTGCCAGCACCCTATTTCCAGCGGGGGTCTACGAGCAGTACTTC. The rearrangement links TRBV6-2 or TRBV6-3 to TRBJ2-7, with 8 bases aligning to TRBD2. The trim removed 7 bases at V and 3 bases at J, leaving 11 bases unmatched. Germline-derived CDR1 and CDR2 are MNHEY and SVGEGT. The CDR3 is 15 residues long.

This clonotype was observed many times. The chain couples TRBV24-1 to TRBJ2-3; 7 bases match TRBD1. The CDR3 totals 16 residues. Germline loops: CDR1 KGHDR, CDR2 SFDVKD. The junction had 8 bases not matched to a gene; V was cut back by 4 bases and J by 2 bases. In DNA, the CDR3 is TGTGCCACCAGTGAACCAAAGGGACAGACCACAGATACGCAGTATTTT. This codes for CATSEPKGQTTDTQYF.

This clonotype appeared a few times. CDR3 bases: TGTGCCAGCAGCATGGACAGGGTAGCCACTGAAGCTTTCTTT. It yields the protein CASSMDRVATEAFF. The rearrangement uses TRBV5-6 and TRBJ1-1; 8 bases fit TRBD1. The CDR3 spans 14 residues. Germline lookup yields CDR1 SGHDT and CDR2 YYEEEE. Trimming cost V 4 bases and J 4 bases; bases outside gene matches: 6.

In this sample, this clonotype turned up many times. The chain employs TRBV12-3 or TRBV12-4 and TRBJ1-5; possibly TRBD1 for D (5 bases). V was pared by 2 bases and J by 1 base, with 6 bases between. The CDR3 is 14 residues long. CDR3 loop: CASSLRDSNQPQHF. The CDR3 DNA reads TGTGCCAGCAGTTTACGGGACAGCAATCAGCCCCAGCATTTT.

This clonotype was seen only a few times. V is TRBV20-1 and J is TRBJ2-1; TRBD2 matches at 16 bases. Germline trimming cut 3 bases from V and 8 bases from J; bases unmatched to any gene: 7. The CDR3 consists of 16 residues. CDR1 is DFQATT, CDR2 SNEGSKA, per germline (reference sequence). CDR3 in amino acids: CSARKGLAGGPDEQFF. The CDR3 bases are TGCAGTGCTAGGAAGGGACTAGCGGGAGGGCCTGATGAGCAGTTCTTC.

The rearrangement uses TRBV28 and TRBJ2-5; the D is unclear. This CDR3 has 15 residues. The germline CDR1 and CDR2 sequences are MDHEN and SYDVKM. V was pared by 6 bases and J by 2 bases, with 16 bases between. The DNA of the CDR3 is TGTGCCAGCAGCCAAAGAGAGGCTACTCAAGAGACCCAGTACTTC. It codes for CASSQREATQETQYF.

This clonotype was counted many times. The chain uses TRBV25-1 and TRBJ2-7; D uncertain. CDR3 size: 13 residues. Trimming pared 5 bases from V and 3 bases from J, leaving 11 bases between. CDR1 is MGHDK, CDR2 SYGVNS, per germline. The CDR3, as DNA: TGTGCCAGCAGTTCCCGGTTTAACTACGAGCAGTACTTC. Translating gives CASSSRFNYEQYF.